Detailed here is one T cell receptor beta chain. Its antigen remains unknown. The data belong to a study of identical twins. The study, taken as a whole, reports: Partial confounding of zero-insertion analyses by invariant MAIT and iNKT cells was possible. In cord blood, abundant beta clonotypes had fewer insertions; memory showed no trend.

TCRdb passed the 5' RACE reads through MiXCR, listing each CDR3 protein once. The data show hundreds of thousands of distinct CDR3 sequences, less than 25% seen once. This CDR3 has 16 residues. The V segment lost 2 bases and the J segment 6 bases; nucleotides outside the gene matches: 12. The germline CDR1 and CDR2 sequences are SGHTA and FQGNSA. This sample was shared with a second study, whose subject was T cells expressing NK-cell markers. That work contributes: TCR beta repertoires came from sorted CD3+CD56+NKG2C+, CD3+CD56+NKG2C- and CD3+CD56-NKG2C+ T cells. For several experiments, T cell sorting was restricted to the alpha-beta TCR population by means of an anti-gamma-delta TCR antibody.

The receptor was isolated from a woman between 18 and 29 years old in good health. V and J are TRBV7-2 and TRBJ2-7; the match to TRBD2 covers 8 bases. Sequenced material: PBMCs. Here the CDR3 reads CASSLSLSLAGSEQYF. The CDR3 DNA follows: TGTGCCAGCAGCTTATCCTTGTCGCTAGCGGGTTCCGAGCAGTACTTC. Filled out from reference TRBV7-2 and TRBJ2-7, the complete variable domain reads GAGVSQSPSNKVTEKGKDVELRCDPISGHTALYWYRQSLGQGLEFLIYFQGNSAPDKSGLPSDRFSAERTGGSVSTLTIQRTQQEDSAVYLCASSLSLSLAGSEQYFGPGTRLTVT.